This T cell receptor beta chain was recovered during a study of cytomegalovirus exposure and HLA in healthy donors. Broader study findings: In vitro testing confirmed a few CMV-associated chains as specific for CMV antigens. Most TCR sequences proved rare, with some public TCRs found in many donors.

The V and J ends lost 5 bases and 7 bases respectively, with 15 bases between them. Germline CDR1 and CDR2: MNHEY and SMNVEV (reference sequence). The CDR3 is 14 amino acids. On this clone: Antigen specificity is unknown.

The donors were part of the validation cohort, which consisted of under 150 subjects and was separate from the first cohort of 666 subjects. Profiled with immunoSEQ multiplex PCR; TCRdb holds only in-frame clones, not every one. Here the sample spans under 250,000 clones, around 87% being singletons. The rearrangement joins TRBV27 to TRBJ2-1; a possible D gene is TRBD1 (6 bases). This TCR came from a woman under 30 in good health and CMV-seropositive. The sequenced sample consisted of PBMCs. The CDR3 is CASSLSHTGNEQFF. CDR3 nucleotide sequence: TGTGCCAGCAGTCTCTCGCATACAGGGAATGAGCAGTTCTTC.